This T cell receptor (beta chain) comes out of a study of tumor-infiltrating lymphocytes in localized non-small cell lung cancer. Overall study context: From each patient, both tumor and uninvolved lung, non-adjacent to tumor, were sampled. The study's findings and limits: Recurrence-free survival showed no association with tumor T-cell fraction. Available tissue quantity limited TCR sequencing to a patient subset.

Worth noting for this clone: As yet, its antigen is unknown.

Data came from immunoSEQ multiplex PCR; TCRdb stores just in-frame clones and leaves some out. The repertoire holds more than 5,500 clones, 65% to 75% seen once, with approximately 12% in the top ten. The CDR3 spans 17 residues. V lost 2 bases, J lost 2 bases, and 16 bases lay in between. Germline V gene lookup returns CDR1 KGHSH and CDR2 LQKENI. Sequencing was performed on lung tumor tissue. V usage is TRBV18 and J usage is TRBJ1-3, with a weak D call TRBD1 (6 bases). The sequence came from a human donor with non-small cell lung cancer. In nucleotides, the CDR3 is TGTGCCAGCTCACCAATCCCGGCCGCAGGGGCTGGAAACACCATATATTTT. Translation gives CASSPIPAAGAGNTIYF.